The 16 T cell receptor beta chains reported below all come from one sample, sequenced in a study of blood T cell repertoires in COVID-19. Assay used: immunoSEQ multiplex PCR; TCRdb lists only in-frame clones, some missing. The sample yields tens of thousands of clones, around 83% seen once. The sequenced sample consisted of peripheral blood. Receptor source: a human donor in a cohort sampled during active COVID-19.

V usage is TRBV7-2 and J usage is TRBJ2-3; D unresolved. V dropped 3 bases and J dropped 5 bases, with 6 bases sitting between them. The CDR3 is made up of 12 amino acids. The germline CDR1 and CDR2 sequences are SGHTA and FQGNSA. CDR3 loop: CASSLSGDTQYF. The CDR3 DNA sequence: TGTGCCAGCAGCTTGTCCGGAGATACGCAGTATTTT. The variable domain in full, completed from reference TRBV7-2 and TRBJ2-3, reads GAGVSQSPSNKVTEKGKDVELRCDPISGHTALYWYRQSLGQGLEFLIYFQGNSAPDKSGLPSDRFSAERTGGSVSTLTIQRTQQEDSAVYLCASSLSGDTQYFGPGTRLTVL.

The V gene is TRBV9, the J gene TRBJ2-3; the D is unclear. CDR1 is SGDLS, CDR2 YYNGEE, per germline. The CDR3 has 14 amino acids. V lost 0 bases and J 4 bases, leaving 9 bases between the germline ends. This CDR3 is CASSVEQTSDTQYF. The CDR3 DNA reads TGTGCCAGCAGCGTAGAGCAGACTTCAGATACGCAGTATTTT.

V gene TRBV6-2 or TRBV6-3 combines with J gene TRBJ2-6; D gene uncertain. The CDR3 sequence is 15 residues long. V was shortened by 6 bases and J by 0 bases, with 9 bases between the two germline ends. CDR1 is MNHEY and CDR2 is SVGEGT in the germline V gene. CDR3 region: CASRYSISGANVLTF. CDR3 sequence (DNA): TGTGCCAGCAGGTACAGCATCTCTGGGGCCAACGTCCTGACTTTC.

The CDR3 region is CASRRDPMTFEQFF. CDR3 sequence (DNA): TGTGCCAGCAGGCGGGACCCGATGACTTTTGAGCAGTTCTTC. The V and J genes are TRBV6-4 and TRBJ2-1, with a tentative D call TRBD2 (6 bases). The germline V gene encodes CDR1 MRHNA and CDR2 SNTAGT. The CDR3 length is 14 residues. Between the trimmed V and J ends, which lost 6 bases and 9 bases, there was a span of 18 bases.

In its sample, this clone was seen a few times. The gene calls are TRBV5-1 and TRBJ2-7; 14 bases are a match to TRBD2. The trim removed 4 bases at V and 3 bases at J, leaving 3 bases unmatched. The CDR3 extends over 15 amino acids. CDR1 is SGHRS, CDR2 YFSETQ, per germline. The CDR3 sequence is CASSMGLAGVYEQYF. The CDR3, as DNA: TGCGCCAGCAGCATGGGACTAGCGGGAGTCTACGAGCAGTACTTC.

The V call is TRBV29-1, the J call TRBJ1-2; 9 bases match TRBD1. The germline V gene has CDR1 SQVTM and CDR2 ANQGSEA. CDR3 length equals 17 residues. J gave up 0 bases and V 3 bases, and 11 bases lay outside the gene matches. The CDR3 nucleotides read TGCAGCGTTGAGGACAGGGGAAGGTTTGGAACTAACTATGGCTACACCTTC. This gives the protein CSVEDRGRFGTNYGYTF.

V gene TRBV5-1 combines with J gene TRBJ2-3, with D maybe TRBD2 (6 bases). This CDR3 is 15 amino acids long. Germline V CDR1 and CDR2: SGHRS, YFSETQ. The V end was cut by 0 bases, the J end by 3 bases, with 11 bases between. CDR3: CASSLGTGETDTQYF. The DNA for the CDR3 is TGCGCCAGCAGCTTGGGAACGGGAGAAACAGATACGCAGTATTTT.

The V call is TRBV30, the J call TRBJ2-6; 10 bases agree with TRBD1. V gave up 5 bases and J gave up 4 bases; unmatched junction bases: 14. The CDR3 contains 18 residues. CDR1 GTSNPN and CDR2 SVGIG come from the germline V gene (reference sequence). CDR3 DNA sequence: TGTGCCTGGCGCCTCCCGGGACAGGGGTTTAGGGGGGCCAACGTCCTGACTTTC. Protein sequence: CAWRLPGQGFRGANVLTF.

V is TRBV10-2 and J is TRBJ2-7, with TRBD2 as a possible D gene (5 bases). There are 13 residues in the CDR3. Germline V CDR1 and CDR2: WSHSY, SAAADI. The germline V and J ends were trimmed by 4 bases and 1 base, with 8 bases remaining between them. The CDR3 spells CASSGDYSYEQYF. The CDR3 coding sequence is TGCGCCAGCAGTGGAGACTATTCCTACGAGCAGTACTTC.

As DNA, the CDR3 is TGTGCCAGCAGCACCTTGAACCCCGGGAACAATGAGCAGTTCTTC. Protein product: CASSTLNPGNNEQFF. The chain joins TRBV27 to TRBJ2-1; TRBD2 is a possible D gene (5 bases). This CDR3 is built from 15 residues. CDR1 is MNHEY, CDR2 SMNVEV, per germline (reference sequence). Trimming shortened V by 6 bases and J by 5 bases, and 17 bases separated the two germline ends.

This clone was counted only a few times. The chain combines TRBV28 with TRBJ1-1, with D perhaps matching TRBD1 (5 bases). Trimming left V 5 bases short and J 5 bases short, with 12 bases between. Germline CDR1 is MDHEN and CDR2 is SYDVKM. This CDR3 spans 13 amino acids. The CDR3 protein is CASSPRVLTEAFF. The CDR3 DNA sequence: TGTGCCAGCAGTCCCAGGGTTTTGACTGAAGCTTTCTTT.

The chain joins TRBV3-1 (or the pseudogene TRBV3-2) to TRBJ2-3, with 8 nucleotides matching TRBD1. The germline gives CDR1 LGHDT, CDR2 YNNKEL (reference sequence). V lost 3 bases, J lost 3 bases, and 2 bases stayed unmatched. The CDR3 runs to 14 residues. The CDR3 region is CASSHGQGTDTQYF. CDR3 nucleotides: TGTGCCAGCAGCCACGGACAGGGTACAGATACGCAGTATTTT.

This sequence joins TRBV5-1 and TRBJ1-2; 9 bases fit TRBD1. The CDR3 is made up of 15 amino acids. Germline V gene data show CDR1 as SGHRS and CDR2 as YFSETQ. The V and J ends lost 5 bases and 4 bases, in that order; junction bases with no gene match: 9. Written as DNA, the CDR3 is TGCGCCAGCAGTCCCGGGACAGGGAAAGTCTATGGCTACACCTTC. Residues: CASSPGTGKVYGYTF.

The gene calls are TRBV5-1 and TRBJ2-6; D remains unclear. Germline V CDR1 and CDR2: SGHRS, YFSETQ. There are 14 residues in the CDR3. The V end lost 3 bases, the J end lost 1 base, and 5 bases lay between the germline ends. CDR3 sequence: CASSSESGANVLTF. The CDR3 nucleotides are TGCGCCAGCAGCTCGGAGTCTGGGGCCAACGTCCTGACTTTC.

This sequence joins TRBV24-1 and TRBJ2-7; the D is unclear. This CDR3 has 16 residues. Germline V gene data show CDR1 as KGHDR and CDR2 as SFDVKD. Trimming removed 3 bases from V and 0 bases from J, with 14 bases in between. The CDR3 is CATSDPRRASSYEQYF. The CDR3, as DNA: TGTGCCACCAGTGATCCTCGGAGAGCCTCCTCCTACGAGCAGTACTTC.

The rearrangement links TRBV7-2 to TRBJ1-2; weak D call: TRBD1 (6 bases). CDR1 and CDR2 (germline): SGHTA, FQGNSA. The germline V and J ends were trimmed by 1 base and 5 bases, with 14 bases remaining between them. The CDR3 sequence is 15 residues long. CDR3 loop: CASSLGGRGRYGYTF. The DNA for the CDR3 is TGTGCCAGCAGCTTAGGCGGCAGGGGTCGATATGGCTACACCTTC.